Described below is a single T cell receptor beta chain sequence and its context. Its matching antigen is unknown. J gave up 1 base and V 6 bases, and 8 bases lay outside the gene matches. The CDR3 consists of 16 residues. Germline lookup yields CDR1 SGHTA and CDR2 FQGNSA. This record belongs to a study of circulating and synovial CD4+ cells in juvenile arthritis. The table came from immunoSEQ multiplex PCR; TCRdb's copy has only in-frame clones and leaves some out. Of around 32,000 clones in the sample, nearly 95% are singletons; the top ten hold roughly 0.74%. Study-wide results and limits: Circulating pathogenic-like lymphocytes shared a substantially higher fraction of CDR3 sequences with synovium than bulk blood. The pathogenic-like versus bulk T cell difference escaped Vbeta family analysis. These repertoires were less diverse than bulk blood CD4 repertoires.

This chain links TRBV7-2 with TRBJ1-1, with 10 bases that match TRBD1. The material sequenced was CD4+ T cells from blood. The receptor's source is a human donor with juvenile idiopathic arthritis. This CDR3 reads CASRRDRGGGNTEAFF. In nucleotides, the CDR3 is TGTGCCAGCAGGCGGGACAGGGGAGGTGGGAACACTGAAGCTTTCTTT.